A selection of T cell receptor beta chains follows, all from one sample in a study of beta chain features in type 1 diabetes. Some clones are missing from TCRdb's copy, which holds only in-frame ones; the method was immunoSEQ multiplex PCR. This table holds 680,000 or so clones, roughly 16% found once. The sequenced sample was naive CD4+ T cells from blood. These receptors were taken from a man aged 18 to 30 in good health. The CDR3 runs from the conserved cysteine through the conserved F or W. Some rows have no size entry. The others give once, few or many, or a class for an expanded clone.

CDR3 protein: CASSPASSGSRANIQYF; J gene: TRBJ2-4; V gene: TRBV18; clone size: .
CDR3 protein: CASSPGGLGGETQYF; J gene: TRBJ2-5; V gene: TRBV5-4; clone size: few
CDR3 protein: CASGPGTGNTEAFF; J gene: TRBJ1-1; V gene: TRBV7-3; clone size: few
CDR3 protein: CASSLAVTGRNTGELFF; J gene: TRBJ2-2; V gene: TRBV7-2; clone size: .
CDR3 protein: CASSPWTSGSNEQFF; J gene: TRBJ2-1; V gene: TRBV28; clone size: few
CDR3 protein: CASSPDYKGKNIQYF; J gene: TRBJ2-4; V gene: TRBV7-2; clone size: many
CDR3 protein: CASSHPPRTSAVILGEQYF; J gene: TRBJ2-7; V gene: TRBV6-4; clone size: .
CDR3 protein: CSAISPISGGADEQYF; J gene: TRBJ2-7; V gene: TRBV29-1; clone size: few
CDR3 protein: CASSLQGTFSGNTDTQYF; J gene: TRBJ2-3; V gene: TRBV5-1; clone size: few
CDR3 protein: CASTLERGLYGYTF; J gene: TRBJ1-2; V gene: TRBV28; clone size: .
CDR3 protein: CASSGTGGRTEAFF; J gene: TRBJ1-1; V gene: TRBV6-6; clone size: few
CDR3 protein: CASSQDFKAYEQYF; J gene: TRBJ2-7; V gene: TRBV4-2; clone size: few
CDR3 protein: CASSPKAGTTGELFF; J gene: TRBJ2-2; V gene: TRBV9; clone size: .
CDR3 protein: CATSRDLYGYEQYYF; J gene: TRBJ2-7; V gene: TRBV15; clone size: .
CDR3 protein: CASASRDKCAKNIQYF; J gene: TRBJ2-4; V gene: TRBV10-1; clone size: .
CDR3 protein: CASSETLGRTGQETQYF; J gene: TRBJ2-5; V gene: TRBV6-1; clone size: few
CDR3 protein: CASSYGGSYEQYF; J gene: .; V gene: TRBV28; clone size: .
CDR3 protein: CASSFRGQPDYEQYF; J gene: TRBJ2-7; V gene: TRBV7-9; clone size: .
CDR3 protein: CASSLGRDGELFF; J gene: TRBJ2-2; V gene: TRBV7-2; clone size: .
CDR3 protein: CASSIDRQGRNEQFF; J gene: TRBJ2-1; V gene: TRBV19; clone size: .
CDR3 protein: CASSVDRGPYEQYF; J gene: TRBJ2-7; V gene: TRBV9; clone size: few
CDR3 protein: CASTAGQGVNGELFF; J gene: TRBJ2-2; V gene: TRBV25-1; clone size: .
CDR3 protein: CASSYLQGVYGYTF; J gene: TRBJ1-2; V gene: TRBV5-1; clone size: few
CDR3 protein: CASSYVPGDTYEQYF; J gene: TRBJ2-7; V gene: TRBV6-5; clone size: .
CDR3 protein: CASSRDGAYEQYF; J gene: TRBJ2-7; V gene: TRBV5-4; clone size: .
CDR3 protein: CASSLAPVDTQYF; J gene: TRBJ2-3; V gene: TRBV5-8; clone size: few
CDR3 protein: CASSPLFDRSYEQFF; J gene: TRBJ2-1; V gene: TRBV18; clone size: .
CDR3 protein: CASSQDLGLPYSYTF; J gene: TRBJ1-2; V gene: TRBV4-3; clone size: .
CDR3 protein: CASSPSPLGRGTGELFF; J gene: TRBJ2-2; V gene: TRBV7-9; clone size: few
CDR3 protein: CASKRTGNLYGYTF; J gene: TRBJ1-2; V gene: TRBV6-6; clone size: .
CDR3 protein: CASGFRRPGLRNEQFF; J gene: TRBJ2-1; V gene: TRBV12-5; clone size: .
CDR3 protein: CASSVGGGSKGKQYF; J gene: TRBJ2-7; V gene: TRBV9; clone size: few
CDR3 protein: CSVVEGLGEQYF; J gene: TRBJ2-7; V gene: TRBV29-1; clone size: .
CDR3 protein: CASSTGTTSTDTQYF; J gene: TRBJ2-3; V gene: TRBV5-1; clone size: few
CDR3 protein: CAIMGGNNEQFF; J gene: TRBJ2-1; V gene: TRBV10-3; clone size: few
CDR3 protein: CASSENSGRASGAQFF; J gene: TRBJ2-1; V gene: TRBV7-3; clone size: .
CDR3 protein: CASSPQAGGLLLYEQYF; J gene: TRBJ2-7; V gene: TRBV18; clone size: .
CDR3 protein: CASSLLDRDHGELFF; J gene: TRBJ2-2; V gene: TRBV11-2; clone size: .
CDR3 protein: CASSGADSGGYF; J gene: TRBJ2-5; V gene: TRBV6-1; clone size: .
CDR3 protein: CASSLGLAPYNEQFF; J gene: TRBJ2-1; V gene: TRBV7-9; clone size: few
CDR3 protein: CAISLSGGSSYEQYF; J gene: TRBJ2-7; V gene: TRBV10-3; clone size: once
CDR3 protein: CSVAAGGFEQFF; J gene: TRBJ2-1; V gene: TRBV29-1; clone size: few
CDR3 protein: CASSFRNQPQHF; J gene: TRBJ1-5; V gene: TRBV7-2; clone size: few
CDR3 protein: CASSLMAGPNGEAFF; J gene: TRBJ1-1; V gene: TRBV5-8; clone size: .
CDR3 protein: CASSLRLAGAPWPPRYEQYF; J gene: TRBJ2-7; V gene: TRBV27; clone size: .
CDR3 protein: CASHPGLAGVSNEQFF; J gene: TRBJ2-1; V gene: TRBV4-1; clone size: .
CDR3 protein: CASSQANRAGGDEKLFF; J gene: TRBJ1-4; V gene: TRBV4-2; clone size: .
CDR3 protein: CASSSTGDPDTQYF; J gene: TRBJ2-3; V gene: TRBV18; clone size: .
CDR3 protein: CASRATRSSYNEQFF; J gene: TRBJ2-1; V gene: TRBV6-5; clone size: .
CDR3 protein: CASSPQDRGRRSTDTQYF; J gene: TRBJ2-3; V gene: TRBV18; clone size: .
CDR3 protein: CASSLKPANYGYTF; J gene: TRBJ1-2; V gene: TRBV27; clone size: .
CDR3 protein: CASSLGTAYNEQFF; J gene: TRBJ2-1; V gene: TRBV5-1; clone size: .
CDR3 protein: CASRKTSGRSGELFF; J gene: TRBJ2-2; V gene: TRBV2; clone size: .
CDR3 protein: CATSRELGEQGGYTF; J gene: TRBJ1-2; V gene: TRBV15; clone size: few
CDR3 protein: CASSQRRDMLLGSYNEQFF; J gene: TRBJ2-1; V gene: TRBV16; clone size: .